Following are 13 T cell receptor beta chains from one sample sequenced in a study of high-grade serous ovarian cancer treatment subgroups. The tumor samples were collected prior to definitive surgery or chemotherapy. The table came from immunoSEQ multiplex PCR; TCRdb's copy has only in-frame clones and leaves some out. In the table there are roughly 4,000 clones, roughly three quarters of which are singletons. The source material was tumor tissue. The source of these receptors is a human donor with high-grade serous ovarian cancer.

V and J are TRBV6-1 and TRBJ1-2, with 8 bases lining up with TRBD1. The CDR3 runs 13 residues. Germline V CDR1 and CDR2: MNHNS, SASEGT. The V segment lost 5 bases and the J segment 2 bases; nucleotides outside the gene matches: 1. The CDR3 region has the DNA TGTGCCAGCAGTCAGGGGGCCAACTATGGCTACACCTTC. Amino acid sequence: CASSQGANYGYTF.

CDR3 sequence (DNA): TGCAGTGCCCCGGGGGTAGGCGAGCAGTACGTC. Its translation: CSAPGVGEQYV. The chain carries TRBV20-1 and TRBJ2-7, with D maybe TRBD2 (6 bases). The length of the CDR3 is 11 residues. Germline V gene lookup returns CDR1 DFQATT and CDR2 SNEGSKA (reference sequence). Trimming stripped 6 bases from V and 6 bases from J, with 12 bases between.

In DNA, the CDR3 is TGTGCCAGCAGCCCGGCTAGCGGGGATACTGGGACCCAGTACTTC. Protein sequence: CASSPASGDTGTQYF. The chain carries TRBV28 and TRBJ2-5; 9 nucleotides line up with TRBD2. The V segment lost 6 bases and the J segment 7 bases; nucleotides outside the gene matches: 12. CDR1 and CDR2 (germline): MDHEN, SYDVKM. The CDR3 length is 15 residues.

A few counts support this clone. This chain links TRBV19 with TRBJ2-6; 7 bases are a match to TRBD2. This CDR3 contains 15 residues. The germline V gene encodes CDR1 LNHDA and CDR2 SQIVND (reference sequence). J lost 4 bases, V lost 5 bases, and 5 bases had no gene match. The CDR3 DNA sequence: TGTGCCAGTAGTCGGCGGGGGACCGGGGCCAACGTCCTGACTTTC. Its protein is CASSRRGTGANVLTF.

V usage is TRBV5-5 and J usage is TRBJ2-4, with D perhaps TRBD2 (5 bases). The CDR3 has 16 amino acids. Germline lookup yields CDR1 SGHKS and CDR2 YYEKEE (reference sequence). The V and J ends lost 0 bases and 0 bases respectively, with 10 bases between them. This CDR3 is CASSLEDFSAKNIQYF. The CDR3 DNA reads as TGTGCCAGCAGCTTGGAGGACTTTTCAGCCAAAAACATTCAGTACTTC.

This clone was recorded only once. The J gene is TRBJ2-2, the V gene TRBV7-3; 11 bases are a match to TRBD2. Per the germline V gene, CDR1 is SGHTA and CDR2 is FQGTGA. With 4 bases clipped from V and 3 bases from J, the junction kept 4 bases outside the gene matches. There are 16 residues in the CDR3. The CDR3 here is CASSSGTSGYTGELFF. The CDR3 DNA reads as TGTGCCAGCAGCTCCGGGACTAGCGGTTACACCGGGGAGCTGTTTTTT.

The chain carries TRBV7-2 and TRBJ2-7; D may be TRBD1 (6 bases). Trimming removed 0 bases from V and 6 bases from J, with 12 bases in between. CDR3 length: 14 amino acids. Germline V lookup: CDR1 SGHTA, CDR2 FQGNSA. The CDR3 DNA follows: TGTGCCAGCAGCTTAGCACAGGGTGGGGGCGAGCAGTACTTC. Translated, it gives CASSLAQGGGEQYF.

This clone was recorded only once. CDR3 residues: CASSQRQFSSGANVLTF. The CDR3, as DNA: TGTGCCAGCAGCCAAAGGCAGTTTTCCTCTGGGGCCAACGTCCTGACTTTC. This chain links TRBV4-2 with TRBJ2-6; no reliable D call. V was cut by 2 bases and J by 0 bases, with 11 bases left in between. CDR1 and CDR2 from the germline V gene are LGHNA and YNFKEQ. CDR3 size: 17 residues.

The chain recombines TRBV19 with TRBJ2-3, with TRBD2 identical over 9 bases. J lost 2 bases, V lost 4 bases, and 1 base had no gene match. The CDR3 loop spans 14 amino acids. Per germline, CDR1 LNHDA and CDR2 SQIVND (reference sequence). The DNA for the CDR3 is TGTGCCAGTAGTACTAGCGGGGACACAGATACGCAGTATTTT. This gives the protein CASSTSGDTDTQYF.

CDR3 nucleotides: TGTGCCAGCATTCCCGAAGACAGGGGGGGATTGAACACTGAAGCTTTCTTT. Protein sequence: CASIPEDRGGLNTEAFF. The chain links TRBV2 to TRBJ1-1; 9 bases match TRBD1. The CDR3 sequence is 17 residues long. Germline loops: CDR1 SNHLY, CDR2 FYNNEI. V lost 7 bases, J lost 0 bases, and 12 bases stayed unmatched.

V gene TRBV6-5 combines with J gene TRBJ2-3; 11 bases are a match to TRBD2. CDR1 and CDR2 from the germline V gene are MNHEY and SVGAGI. The CDR3 is made up of 16 amino acids. V dropped 2 bases and J dropped 4; count of bases not matched to a gene: 5. CDR3 sequence reads: CASSYGGSGGADTQYF. CDR3 in DNA: TGTGCCAGCAGTTACGGGGGTAGCGGGGGGGCAGATACGCAGTATTTT.

The CDR3 protein is CASSSNSGQETQYF. The CDR3 DNA is TGTGCCAGCAGCTCCAATAGCGGGCAAGAGACCCAGTACTTC. This chain joins TRBV7-3 and TRBJ2-5, with 7 positions matching TRBD2. V dropped 4 bases and J dropped 2; count of bases not matched to a gene: 4. This CDR3 comprises 14 residues. Germline V gives CDR1 SGHTA, CDR2 FQGTGA.

The rearrangement uses TRBV19 and TRBJ1-4, with 8 bases aligning to TRBD1. V lost 4 bases and J lost 3; bases outside the gene matches: 7. Per the germline V gene, CDR1 is LNHDA and CDR2 is SQIVND (reference sequence). The CDR3 totals 16 residues. The CDR3 loop reads CASSNQQGDANEKLFF. For the CDR3, the DNA is TGTGCCAGTAGTAATCAACAGGGGGATGCTAATGAAAAACTGTTTTTT.